Below, one T cell receptor beta chain is given with its context. Its antigen is still unknown. The sample originates from a study of cytomegalovirus exposure and HLA in healthy donors. Regarding the study as a whole: Judged likely to be a sequencing artifact was a cluster of highly shared sequence variants. Prior analysis indicated that the majority of TCR beta V segments exhibited productivity approximately 90% or approximately 30% of the time. Researchers reportedly found TCR beta sequences accurately predicted most subjects' HLA-A and HLA-B alleles.

This CDR3 spans 14 amino acids. The germline V gene has CDR1 SGHRS and CDR2 YFSETQ. V dropped 4 bases and J dropped 4; count of bases not matched to a gene: 5. PCR employed 60 Vbeta and 13 Jbeta primers. The protocol was immunoSEQ multiplex PCR, while the TCRdb copy is restricted to in-frame clones and leaves out a portion. The sample has around 180,000 clones, around 86% seen once. Sequenced: PBMCs. This clonotype was obtained from a woman aged 18 to 35 in good health and CMV-seronegative. The rearrangement joins TRBV5-1 to TRBJ2-5; 9 bases line up with TRBD1. DNA for the CDR3: TGCGCCAGCAGCGCGACAGGGGGGCGAGAGACCCAGTACTTC. This encodes CASSATGGRETQYF. The variable domain in full, completed from reference TRBV5-1 and TRBJ2-5, reads KAGVTQTPRYLIKTRGQQVTLSCSPISGHRSVSWYQQTPGQGLQFLFEYFSETQRNKGNFPGRFSGRQFSNSRSEMNVSTLELGDSALYLCASSATGGRETQYFGPGTRLLVL.